This T cell receptor beta chain was retrieved from a study of blood T cell repertoires in COVID-19. Study as a whole: The United States, Italy and Spain provided the acute and convalescent COVID-19 samples. T cells, B-cell-depleted T cells, or PBMCs provided the cDNA or gDNA that served as material.

Produced via immunoSEQ multiplex PCR; TCRdb's table is partial and in-frame only. The sample holds over 200,000 clones, 87% seen once. The V and J ends lost 0 bases and 7 bases respectively, with 15 bases between them. CDR1 is LNHNV and CDR2 is YYDKDF in the germline V gene (reference sequence). This CDR3 is built from 16 residues. The chain employs TRBV15 and TRBJ1-4, with D tentatively TRBD1 (6 bases). The sequence came from a man aged 35 to 55 with active or convalescent COVID-19. The sequenced material came from peripheral blood. CDR3 sequence reads: CATSRDPQGGLEKLFF. Written as DNA, the CDR3 is TGTGCCACCAGCAGAGACCCACAGGGAGGGCTTGAAAAACTGTTTTTT.